This entry features one TCR beta chain sequence. Its antigen is not identified. This specimen belongs to a study of shared clonotypes between healthy human individuals. Notes on the study in general: Generation probability values for non-shared clonotypes were lower than those for clonotypes shared by all four donors.

Sequenced by immunoSEQ multiplex PCR; TCRdb stores in-frame clones only, minus some. The data show fewer than 3 million clones, around 93% seen once. The sequencing input was naive CD4+ T cells from PBMCs. Subset reported: CD45RA+ positively selected. The sequence came from a man younger than 30 in good health. Some clones in this sample may be carry-over from other donors' samples.

CDR3 residues: CASSVGAAGDQFF. In nucleotides, the CDR3 is TGTGCCAGCAGCGTAGGGGCAGCGGGAGATCAGTTCTTC. This chain uses TRBV9 with TRBJ2-1; 8 bases fit TRBD2. The J segment lost 13 bases and the V segment lost 0 bases, leaving 6 bases of the junction unmatched. CDR1 is SGDLS and CDR2 is YYNGEE in the germline V gene. This CDR3 contains 13 residues.